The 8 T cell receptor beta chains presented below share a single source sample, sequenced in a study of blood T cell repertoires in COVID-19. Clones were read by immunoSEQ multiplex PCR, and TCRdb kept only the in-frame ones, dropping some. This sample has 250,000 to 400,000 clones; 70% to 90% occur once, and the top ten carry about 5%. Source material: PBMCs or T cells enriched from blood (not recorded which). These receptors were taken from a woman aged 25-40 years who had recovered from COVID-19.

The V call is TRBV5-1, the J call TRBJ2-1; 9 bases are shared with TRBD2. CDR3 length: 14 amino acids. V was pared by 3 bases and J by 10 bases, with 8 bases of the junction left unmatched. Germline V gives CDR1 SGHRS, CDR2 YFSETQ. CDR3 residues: CASSSRTGLAEQFF. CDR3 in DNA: TGCGCCAGCAGCTCCAGAACTGGACTAGCGGAGCAGTTCTTC.

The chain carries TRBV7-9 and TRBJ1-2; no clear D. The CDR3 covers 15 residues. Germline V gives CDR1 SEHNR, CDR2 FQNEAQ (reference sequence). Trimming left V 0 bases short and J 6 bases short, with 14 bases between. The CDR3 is CASSLAPATTDGYTF. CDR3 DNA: TGTGCCAGCAGCTTAGCCCCCGCGACAACGGATGGCTACACCTTC.

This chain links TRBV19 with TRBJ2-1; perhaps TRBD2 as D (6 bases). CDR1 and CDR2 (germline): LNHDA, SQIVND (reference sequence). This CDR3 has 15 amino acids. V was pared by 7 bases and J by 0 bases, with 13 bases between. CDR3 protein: CASMGGPSSYNEQFF. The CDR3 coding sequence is TGTGCCAGTATGGGAGGCCCGAGCTCCTACAATGAGCAGTTCTTC.

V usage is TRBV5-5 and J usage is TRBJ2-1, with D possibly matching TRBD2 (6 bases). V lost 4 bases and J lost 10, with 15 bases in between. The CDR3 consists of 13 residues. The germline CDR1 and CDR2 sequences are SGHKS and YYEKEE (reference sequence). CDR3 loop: CASSRGPAGEQFF. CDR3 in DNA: TGTGCCAGCAGCCGAGGACCGGCGGGGGAGCAGTTCTTC. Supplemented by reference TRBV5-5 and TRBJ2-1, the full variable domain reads DAGVTQSPTHLIKTRGQQVTLRCSPISGHKSVSWYQQVLGQGPQFIFQYYEKEERGRGNFPDRFSARQFPNYSSELNVNALLLGDSALYLCASSRGPAGEQFFGPGTRLTVL.

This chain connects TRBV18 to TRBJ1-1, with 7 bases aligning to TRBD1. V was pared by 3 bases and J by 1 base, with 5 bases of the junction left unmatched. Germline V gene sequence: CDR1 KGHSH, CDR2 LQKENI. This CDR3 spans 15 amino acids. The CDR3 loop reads CASSPGQARNTEAFF. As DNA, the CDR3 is TGTGCCAGCTCACCCGGACAGGCTCGGAACACTGAAGCTTTCTTT.

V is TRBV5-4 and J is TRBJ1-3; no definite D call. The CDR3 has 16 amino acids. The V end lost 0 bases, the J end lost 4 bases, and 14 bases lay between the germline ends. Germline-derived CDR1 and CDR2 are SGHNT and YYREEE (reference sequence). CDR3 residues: CASSLEGTWAGNTIYF. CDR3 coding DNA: TGTGCCAGCAGCTTGGAAGGTACTTGGGCCGGAAACACCATATATTTT.

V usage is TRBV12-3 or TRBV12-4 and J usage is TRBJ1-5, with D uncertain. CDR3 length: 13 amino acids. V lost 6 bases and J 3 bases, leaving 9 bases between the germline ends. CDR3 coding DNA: TGTGCCAGCAGCTTACGGGTCAATCAGCCCCAGCATTTT. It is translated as CASSLRVNQPQHF.

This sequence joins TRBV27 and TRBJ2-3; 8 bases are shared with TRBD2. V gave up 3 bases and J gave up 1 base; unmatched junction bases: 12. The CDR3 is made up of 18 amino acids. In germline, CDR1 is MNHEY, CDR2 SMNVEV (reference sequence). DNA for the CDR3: TGTGCCAGCAGTTTTGGCGGGGGGACCCACTATCGCACAGATACGCAGTATTTT. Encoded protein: CASSFGGGTHYRTDTQYF.